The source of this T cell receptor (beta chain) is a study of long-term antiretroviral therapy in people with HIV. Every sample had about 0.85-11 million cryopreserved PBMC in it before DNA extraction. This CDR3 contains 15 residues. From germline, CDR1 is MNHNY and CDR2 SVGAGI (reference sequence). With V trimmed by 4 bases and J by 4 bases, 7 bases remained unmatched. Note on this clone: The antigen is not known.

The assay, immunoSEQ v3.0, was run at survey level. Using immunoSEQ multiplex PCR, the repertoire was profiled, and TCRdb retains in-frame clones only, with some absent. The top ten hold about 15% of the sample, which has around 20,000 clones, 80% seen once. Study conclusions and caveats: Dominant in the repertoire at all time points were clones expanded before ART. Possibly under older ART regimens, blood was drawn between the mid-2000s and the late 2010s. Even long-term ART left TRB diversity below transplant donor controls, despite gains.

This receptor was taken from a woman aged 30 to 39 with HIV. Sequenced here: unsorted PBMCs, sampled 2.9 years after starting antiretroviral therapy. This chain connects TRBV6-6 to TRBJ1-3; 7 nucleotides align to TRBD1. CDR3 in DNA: TGTGCCAGCAGTTTTGGACAGGCGGTGGGAAACACCATATATTTT. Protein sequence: CASSFGQAVGNTIYF.